The next 10 T cell receptor beta chains were all read from a single sample in a study of blood T cell repertoires in COVID-19. Measured with immunoSEQ multiplex PCR; TCRdb has only the in-frame clones, and not every one. The sample consists of some 260,000 clones, 88% of them appearing once. The sample taken for sequencing was peripheral blood. These receptors were taken from a woman aged 70 to 79 with COVID-19, enrolled during active disease.

The chain employs TRBV13 and TRBJ2-5; 14 bases agree with TRBD2. CDR3 size: 17 residues. Losses at the gene ends were 5 bases for V and 4 bases for J; bases not matched to a gene: 9. Germline CDR1 reads PRHDT; CDR2 reads FYEKMQ (reference sequence). This CDR3 is CASSDKGTSGSRETQYF. CDR3 nucleotides: TGTGCCAGCAGCGATAAGGGGACTAGCGGGAGCCGAGAGACCCAGTACTTC.

The chain recombines TRBV5-1 with TRBJ2-4, with 7 bases fitting TRBD2. Losses at the gene ends were 2 bases for V and 7 bases for J; bases not matched to a gene: 6. Germline V gene lookup returns CDR1 SGHRS and CDR2 YFSETQ. This CDR3 comprises 14 residues. The CDR3 DNA is TGCGCCAGCAGCTTCGGACTAGGAGTCAACATTCAGTACTTC. Encoded protein: CASSFGLGVNIQYF.

The chain carries TRBV28 and TRBJ1-3; 8 positions match TRBD1. The germline V gene encodes CDR1 MDHEN and CDR2 SYDVKM. V shed 6 bases, J shed 4 bases, and the junction held 8 bases outside the gene matches. CDR3 length: 15 amino acids. CDR3 DNA: TGTGCCAGCAGAATGGACAGGGTCGCGGGAAACACCATATATTTT. Translated: CASRMDRVAGNTIYF. Looking up the rest from reference TRBV28 and TRBJ1-3 gives the full variable domain: DVKVTQSSRYLVKRTGEKVFLECVQDMDHENMFWYRQDPGLGLRLIYFSYDVKMKEKGDIPEGYSVSREKKERFSLILESASTNQTSMYLCASRMDRVAGNTIYFGEGSWLTVV.

The J gene is TRBJ2-1, the V gene TRBV12-3 or TRBV12-4, with a possible D match to TRBD1 (6 bases). V lost 5 bases and J 5 bases, leaving 10 bases between the germline ends. CDR3 length: 13 amino acids. This chain's CDR3 is CASSPGTNNEQFF. For the CDR3, the DNA is TGTGCCAGCAGTCCCGGGACAAACAATGAGCAGTTCTTC.

The chain employs TRBV28 and TRBJ1-4; TRBD1 matches at 7 bases. The length of the CDR3 is 15 residues. CDR1 is MDHEN and CDR2 is SYDVKM in the germline V gene. Trimming removed 2 bases from V and 3 bases from J; junction bases left unmatched: 3. CDR3 protein: CASSLKGAANEKLFF. In nucleotides, the CDR3 is TGTGCCAGCAGTTTAAAGGGGGCGGCTAATGAAAAACTGTTTTTT.

This rearrangement joins TRBV11-3 to TRBJ2-1; D is undetermined. With 1 base removed from V and 7 bases from J, the gap between germline ends came to 11 bases. Germline CDR1 reads SGHNT; CDR2 reads YENEEA. CDR3 length equals 14 residues. CDR3 bases: TGTGCCAGCAGCTTAGGCTTCACTGATAATGAGCAGTTCTTC. It codes for CASSLGFTDNEQFF.

The chain is built from TRBV12-3 or TRBV12-4 and TRBJ1-2; D ambiguous. V lost 1 base and J lost 1, with 4 bases in between. CDR3 length: 13 residues. The CDR3: CASSLGSNYGYTF. In nucleotides, the CDR3 is TGTGCCAGCAGTTTAGGCAGTAACTATGGCTACACCTTC.

This clone was recorded only once. The J gene is TRBJ2-1, the V gene TRBV9; 7 bases are shared with TRBD2. Germline V gives CDR1 SGDLS, CDR2 YYNGEE. This CDR3 is built from 14 residues. V lost 2 bases and J lost 10; bases outside the gene matches: 9. The CDR3 region has the DNA TGTGCCAGCAGCGTGGGTGCGGCGGGAGTGGAGCAGTTCTTC. Its translation is CASSVGAAGVEQFF.

The chain links TRBV3-1 (or the pseudogene TRBV3-2) to TRBJ2-7; 10 bases align to TRBD2. V shed 6 bases, J shed 6 bases, and the junction held 8 bases outside the gene matches. Looked up from germline, CDR1 is LGHDT and CDR2 is YNNKEL (reference sequence). This CDR3 is 14 amino acids long. This CDR3 is CASSHNLAGAEQYF. The CDR3 bases are TGTGCCAGCAGTCATAACCTAGCGGGAGCCGAGCAGTACTTC.

The rearrangement uses TRBV7-9 and TRBJ2-3, with 8 bases fitting TRBD1. V dropped 3 bases and J dropped 6; count of bases not matched to a gene: 8. The CDR3 has 15 amino acids. Germline V gene sequence: CDR1 SEHNR, CDR2 FQNEAQ (reference sequence). This chain's CDR3 is CASSFGGQGMDTQYF. CDR3 in DNA: TGTGCCAGCAGCTTTGGTGGACAGGGAATGGATACGCAGTATTTT.